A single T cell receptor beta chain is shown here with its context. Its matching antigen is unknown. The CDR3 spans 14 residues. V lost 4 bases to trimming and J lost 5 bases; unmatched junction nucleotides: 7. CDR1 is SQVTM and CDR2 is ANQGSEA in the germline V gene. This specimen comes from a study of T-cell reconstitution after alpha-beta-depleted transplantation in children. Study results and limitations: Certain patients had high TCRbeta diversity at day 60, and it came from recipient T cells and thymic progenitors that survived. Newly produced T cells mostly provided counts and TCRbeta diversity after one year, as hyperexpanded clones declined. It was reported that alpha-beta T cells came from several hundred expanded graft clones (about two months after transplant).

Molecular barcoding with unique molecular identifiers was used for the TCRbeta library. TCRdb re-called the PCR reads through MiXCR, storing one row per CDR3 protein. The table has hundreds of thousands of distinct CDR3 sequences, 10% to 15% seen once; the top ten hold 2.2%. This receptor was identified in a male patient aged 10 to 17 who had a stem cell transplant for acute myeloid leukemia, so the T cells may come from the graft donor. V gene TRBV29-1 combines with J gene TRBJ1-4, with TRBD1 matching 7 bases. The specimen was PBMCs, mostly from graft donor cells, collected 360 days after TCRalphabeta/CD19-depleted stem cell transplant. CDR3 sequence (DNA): TGCAGCGTTGGTCGGGACAGCTGGAATGAAAAACTGTTTTTT. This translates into CSVGRDSWNEKLFF.